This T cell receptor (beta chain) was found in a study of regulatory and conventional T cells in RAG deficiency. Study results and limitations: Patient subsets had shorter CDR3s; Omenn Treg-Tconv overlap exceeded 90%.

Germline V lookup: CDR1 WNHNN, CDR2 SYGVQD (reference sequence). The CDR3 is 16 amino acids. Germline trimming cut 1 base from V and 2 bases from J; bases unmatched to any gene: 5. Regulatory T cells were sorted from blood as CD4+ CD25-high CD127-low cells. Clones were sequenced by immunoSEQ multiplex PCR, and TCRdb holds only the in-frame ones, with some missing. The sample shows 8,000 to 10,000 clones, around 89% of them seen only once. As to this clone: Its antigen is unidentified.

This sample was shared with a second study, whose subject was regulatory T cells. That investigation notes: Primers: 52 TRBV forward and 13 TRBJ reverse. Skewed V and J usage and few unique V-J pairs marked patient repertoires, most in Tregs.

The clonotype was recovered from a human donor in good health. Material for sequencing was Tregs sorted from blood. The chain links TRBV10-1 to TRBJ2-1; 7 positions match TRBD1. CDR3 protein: CASSEFRDRTYNEQFF. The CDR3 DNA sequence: TGCGCCAGCAGTGAGTTCCGGGACAGAACCTACAATGAGCAGTTCTTC.